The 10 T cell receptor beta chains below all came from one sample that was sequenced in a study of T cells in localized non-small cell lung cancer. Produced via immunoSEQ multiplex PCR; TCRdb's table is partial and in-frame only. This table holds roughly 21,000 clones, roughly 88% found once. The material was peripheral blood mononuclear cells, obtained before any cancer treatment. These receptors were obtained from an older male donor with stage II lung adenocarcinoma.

CDR3 sequence: CASSTEIGVDTQYF. The CDR3 DNA sequence: TGCGCCAGCAGCACCGAAATCGGGGTAGATACGCAGTATTTT. The V call is TRBV5-1, the J call TRBJ2-3; possible D gene TRBD2, 5 bases. The V gene lost 4 bases and the J gene lost 5 bases, with 14 bases spanning the gap. Germline V gene lookup returns CDR1 SGHRS and CDR2 YFSETQ. This CDR3 is built from 14 residues.

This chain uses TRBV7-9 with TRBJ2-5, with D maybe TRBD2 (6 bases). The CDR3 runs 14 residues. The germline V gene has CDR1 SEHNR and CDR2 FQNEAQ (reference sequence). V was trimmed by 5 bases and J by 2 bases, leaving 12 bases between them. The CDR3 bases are TGTGCCAGCAGCCAGGACGGGAGACAAGAGACCCAGTACTTC. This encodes CASSQDGRQETQYF. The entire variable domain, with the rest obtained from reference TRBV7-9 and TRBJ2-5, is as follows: DTGVSQNPRHKITKRGQNVTFRCDPISEHNRLYWYRQTLGQGPEFLTYFQNEAQLEKSRLLSDRFSAERPKGSFSTLEIQRTEQGDSAMYLCASSQDGRQETQYFGPGTRLLVL.

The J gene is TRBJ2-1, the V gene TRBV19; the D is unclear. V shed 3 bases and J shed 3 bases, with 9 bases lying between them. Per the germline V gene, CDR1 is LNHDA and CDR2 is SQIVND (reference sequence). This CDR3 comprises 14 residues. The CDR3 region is CASSISAGYNEQFF. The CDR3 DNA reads TGTGCCAGTAGTATTTCGGCTGGCTACAATGAGCAGTTCTTC.

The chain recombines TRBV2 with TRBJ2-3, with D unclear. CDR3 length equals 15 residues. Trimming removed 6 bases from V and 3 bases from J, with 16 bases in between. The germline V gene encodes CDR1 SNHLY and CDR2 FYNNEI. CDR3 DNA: TGTGCCAGCAGCCAACTACTGCCCGGTACAGATACGCAGTATTTT. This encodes CASSQLLPGTDTQYF.

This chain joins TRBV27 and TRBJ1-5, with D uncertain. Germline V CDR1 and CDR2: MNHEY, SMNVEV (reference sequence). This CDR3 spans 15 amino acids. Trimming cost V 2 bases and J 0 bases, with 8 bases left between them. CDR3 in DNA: TGTGCCAGCAGTTTAGGAACGGATAGCAATCAGCCCCAGCATTTT. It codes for CASSLGTDSNQPQHF.

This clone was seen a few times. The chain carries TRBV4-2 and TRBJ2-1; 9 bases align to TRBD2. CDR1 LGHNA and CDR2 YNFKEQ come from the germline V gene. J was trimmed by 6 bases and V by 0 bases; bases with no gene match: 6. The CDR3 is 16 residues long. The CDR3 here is CASSQERGSGSNEQFF. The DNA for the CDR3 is TGTGCCAGCAGCCAAGAGCGTGGTAGCGGGAGCAATGAGCAGTTCTTC.

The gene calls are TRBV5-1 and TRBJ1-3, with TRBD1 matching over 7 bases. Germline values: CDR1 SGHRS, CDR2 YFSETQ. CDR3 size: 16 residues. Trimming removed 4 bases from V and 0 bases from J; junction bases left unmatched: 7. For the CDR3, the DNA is TGCGCCAGCAGCCAAGCGACAGGGTTCTCTGGAAACACCATATATTTT. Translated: CASSQATGFSGNTIYF. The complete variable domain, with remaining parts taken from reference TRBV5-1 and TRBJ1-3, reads KAGVTQTPRYLIKTRGQQVTLSCSPISGHRSVSWYQQTPGQGLQFLFEYFSETQRNKGNFPGRFSGRQFSNSRSEMNVSTLELGDSALYLCASSQATGFSGNTIYFGEGSWLTVV.

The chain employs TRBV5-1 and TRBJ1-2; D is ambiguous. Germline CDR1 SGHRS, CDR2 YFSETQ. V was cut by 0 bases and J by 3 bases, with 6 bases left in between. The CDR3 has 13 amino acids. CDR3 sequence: CASSLAGYYGYTF. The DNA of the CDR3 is TGCGCCAGCAGCTTGGCCGGGTACTATGGCTACACCTTC.

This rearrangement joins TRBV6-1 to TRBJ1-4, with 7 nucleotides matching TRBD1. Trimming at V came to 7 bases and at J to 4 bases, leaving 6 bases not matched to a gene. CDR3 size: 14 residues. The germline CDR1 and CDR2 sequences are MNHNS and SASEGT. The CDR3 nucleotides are TGTGCCAGCACCCTCGGGACAGTTAATGAAAAACTGTTTTTT. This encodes CASTLGTVNEKLFF.

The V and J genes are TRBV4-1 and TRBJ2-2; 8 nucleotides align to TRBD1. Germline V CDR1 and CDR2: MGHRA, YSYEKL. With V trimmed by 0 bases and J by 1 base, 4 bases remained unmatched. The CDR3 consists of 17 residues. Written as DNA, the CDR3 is TGCGCCAGCAGCCAAGAGACAGGGGCTAGGAACACCGGGGAGCTGTTTTTT. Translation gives CASSQETGARNTGELFF.